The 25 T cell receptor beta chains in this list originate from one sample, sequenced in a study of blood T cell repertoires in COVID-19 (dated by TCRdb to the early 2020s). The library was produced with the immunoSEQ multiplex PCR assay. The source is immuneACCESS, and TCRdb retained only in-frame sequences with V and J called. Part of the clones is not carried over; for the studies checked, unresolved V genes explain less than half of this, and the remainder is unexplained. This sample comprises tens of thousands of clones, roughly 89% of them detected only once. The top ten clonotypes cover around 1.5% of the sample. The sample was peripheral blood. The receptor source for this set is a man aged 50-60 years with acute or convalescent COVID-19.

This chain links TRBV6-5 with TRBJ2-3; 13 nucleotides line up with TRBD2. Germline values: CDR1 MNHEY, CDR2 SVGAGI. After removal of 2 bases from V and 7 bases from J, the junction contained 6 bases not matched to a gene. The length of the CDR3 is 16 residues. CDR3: CASSYTLAGGPHTQYF. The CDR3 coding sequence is TGTGCCAGCAGTTACACACTAGCGGGAGGGCCCCATACGCAGTATTTT.

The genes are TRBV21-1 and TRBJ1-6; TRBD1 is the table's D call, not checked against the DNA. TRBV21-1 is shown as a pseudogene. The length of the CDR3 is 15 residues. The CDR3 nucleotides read TGTGCCAGCAGCAAAGAACCAGGTTGTAATTCACCCCTCCACTTT. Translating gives CASSKEPGCNSPLHF.

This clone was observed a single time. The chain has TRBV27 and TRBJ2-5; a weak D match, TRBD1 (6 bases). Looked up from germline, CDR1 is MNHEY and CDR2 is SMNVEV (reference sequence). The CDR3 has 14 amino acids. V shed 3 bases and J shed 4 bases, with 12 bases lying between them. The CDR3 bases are TGTGCCAGCAGTTTGGGCAGGGGTCGAGAGACCCAGTACTTC. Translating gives CASSLGRGRETQYF.

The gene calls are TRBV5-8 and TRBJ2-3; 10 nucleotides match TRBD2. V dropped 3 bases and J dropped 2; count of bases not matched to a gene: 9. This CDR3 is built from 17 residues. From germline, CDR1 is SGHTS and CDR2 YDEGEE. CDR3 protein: CASSSSRSGGNTDTQYF. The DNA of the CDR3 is TGTGCCAGCAGCTCGTCGCGTAGCGGGGGGAACACAGATACGCAGTATTTT.

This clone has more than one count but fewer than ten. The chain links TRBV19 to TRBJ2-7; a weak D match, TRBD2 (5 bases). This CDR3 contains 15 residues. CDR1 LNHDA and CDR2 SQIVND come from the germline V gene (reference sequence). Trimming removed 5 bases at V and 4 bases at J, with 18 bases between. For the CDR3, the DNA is TGTGCCAGTAGTCCCCGTTTAATAAGGACTTACGAGCAGTACTTC. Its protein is CASSPRLIRTYEQYF.

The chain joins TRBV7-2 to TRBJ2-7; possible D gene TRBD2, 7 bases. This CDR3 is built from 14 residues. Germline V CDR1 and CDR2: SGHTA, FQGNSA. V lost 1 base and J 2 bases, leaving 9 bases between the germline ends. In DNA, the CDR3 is TGTGCCAGCAGCTTAGGGGAGGGGGCCTACGAGCAGTACTTC. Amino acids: CASSLGEGAYEQYF.

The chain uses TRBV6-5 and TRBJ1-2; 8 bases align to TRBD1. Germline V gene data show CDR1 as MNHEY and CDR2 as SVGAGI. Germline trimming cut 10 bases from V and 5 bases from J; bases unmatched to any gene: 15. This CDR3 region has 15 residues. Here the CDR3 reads CATLGANRGGYGYTF. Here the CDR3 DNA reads TGTGCCACATTGGGAGCGAACAGGGGGGGATATGGCTACACCTTC.

In DNA, the CDR3 is TGTGCCAGCAGCTTAGATTCGGGGGAAGCTGGGGCCAACGTCCTGACTTTC. Its translation is CASSLDSGEAGANVLTF. The gene calls are TRBV11-3 and TRBJ2-6, with D tentatively TRBD2 (6 bases). From germline, CDR1 is SGHNT and CDR2 YENEEA. This CDR3 has 17 amino acids. V was trimmed by 0 bases and J by 2 bases, leaving 11 bases between them. The entire variable domain, with the rest obtained from reference TRBV11-3 and TRBJ2-6, is as follows: EAGVVQSPRYKIIEKKQPVAFWCNPISGHNTLYWYLQNLGQGPELLIRYENEEAVDDSQLPKDRFSAERLKGVDSTLKIQPAELGDSAVYLCASSLDSGEAGANVLTFGAGSRLTVL.

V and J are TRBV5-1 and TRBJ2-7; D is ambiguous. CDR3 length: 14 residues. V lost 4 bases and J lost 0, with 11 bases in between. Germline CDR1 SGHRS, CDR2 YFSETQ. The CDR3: CASSPLESSYEQYF. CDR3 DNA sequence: TGCGCCAGCAGCCCATTGGAGAGCTCCTACGAGCAGTACTTC.

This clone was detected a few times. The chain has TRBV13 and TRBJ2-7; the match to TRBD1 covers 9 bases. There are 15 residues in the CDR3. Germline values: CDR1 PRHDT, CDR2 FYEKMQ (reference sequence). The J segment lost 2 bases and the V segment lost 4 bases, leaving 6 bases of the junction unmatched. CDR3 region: CASSSTGTGTYEQYF. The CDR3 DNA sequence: TGTGCCAGCAGCTCTACCGGGACAGGGACCTACGAGCAGTACTTC.

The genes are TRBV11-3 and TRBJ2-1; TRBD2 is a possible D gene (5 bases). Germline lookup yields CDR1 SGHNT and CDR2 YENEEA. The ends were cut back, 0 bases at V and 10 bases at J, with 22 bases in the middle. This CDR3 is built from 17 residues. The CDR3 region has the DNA TGTGCCAGCAGCTTAGATAAATTGGGCGAGGGCCTTGGGGAGCAGTTCTTC. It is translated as CASSLDKLGEGLGEQFF. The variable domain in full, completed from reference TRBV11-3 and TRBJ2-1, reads EAGVVQSPRYKIIEKKQPVAFWCNPISGHNTLYWYLQNLGQGPELLIRYENEEAVDDSQLPKDRFSAERLKGVDSTLKIQPAELGDSAVYLCASSLDKLGEGLGEQFFGPGTRLTVL.

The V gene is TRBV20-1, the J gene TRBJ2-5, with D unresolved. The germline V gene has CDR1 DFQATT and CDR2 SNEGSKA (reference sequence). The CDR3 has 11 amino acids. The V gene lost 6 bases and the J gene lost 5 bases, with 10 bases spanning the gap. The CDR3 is CSAVMQETQYF. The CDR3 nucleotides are TGCAGTGCGGTCATGCAGGAGACCCAGTACTTC.

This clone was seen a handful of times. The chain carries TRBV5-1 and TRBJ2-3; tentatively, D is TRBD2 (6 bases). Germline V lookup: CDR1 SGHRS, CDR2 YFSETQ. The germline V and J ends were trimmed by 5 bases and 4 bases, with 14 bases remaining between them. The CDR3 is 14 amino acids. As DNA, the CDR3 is TGCGCCAGCAGAGGGACCTCGGGGGCAGATACGCAGTATTTT. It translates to CASRGTSGADTQYF.

The CDR3 coding sequence is TGTGCCACCAGTGACGCGATCATCGGGACAGGGGCGGGCAATGAGCAGTTCTTC. Residues: CATSDAIIGTGAGNEQFF. The chain uses TRBV24-1 and TRBJ2-1; TRBD1 matches at 10 bases. This CDR3 is built from 18 residues. V trimming: 4 bases; J trimming: 6 bases; junction bases outside the gene matches: 14. Germline CDR1 and CDR2: KGHDR and SFDVKD.

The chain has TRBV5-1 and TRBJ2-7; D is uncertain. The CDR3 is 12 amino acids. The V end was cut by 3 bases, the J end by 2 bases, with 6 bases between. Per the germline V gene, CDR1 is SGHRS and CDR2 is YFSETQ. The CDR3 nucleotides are TGCGCCAGCAGCTCCACAACCTACGAGCAGTACTTC. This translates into CASSSTTYEQYF. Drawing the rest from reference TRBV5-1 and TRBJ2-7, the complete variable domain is KAGVTQTPRYLIKTRGQQVTLSCSPISGHRSVSWYQQTPGQGLQFLFEYFSETQRNKGNFPGRFSGRQFSNSRSEMNVSTLELGDSALYLCASSSTTYEQYFGPGTRLTVT.

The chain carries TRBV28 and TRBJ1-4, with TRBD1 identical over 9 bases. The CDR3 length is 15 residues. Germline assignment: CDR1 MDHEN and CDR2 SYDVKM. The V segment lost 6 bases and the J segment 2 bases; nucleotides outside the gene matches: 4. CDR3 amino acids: CASRRTGGTNEKLFF. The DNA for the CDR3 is TGTGCCAGCAGGCGAACAGGGGGCACTAATGAAAAACTGTTTTTT.

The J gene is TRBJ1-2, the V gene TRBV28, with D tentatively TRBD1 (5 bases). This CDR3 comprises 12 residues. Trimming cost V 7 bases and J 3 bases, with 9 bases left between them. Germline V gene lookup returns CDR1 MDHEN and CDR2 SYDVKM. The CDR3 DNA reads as TGTGCCAGCAACAAGGGGTACTATGGCTACACCTTC. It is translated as CASNKGYYGYTF.

CDR3: CASSSWEYPSSTDTQYF. The DNA for the CDR3 is TGTGCCAGCAGTTCCTGGGAGTACCCATCTAGCACAGATACGCAGTATTTT. This sequence joins TRBV28 and TRBJ2-3; D perhaps matches TRBD2 (5 bases). Trimming shortened V by 4 bases and J by 0 bases, and 17 bases separated the two germline ends. Germline lookup yields CDR1 MDHEN and CDR2 SYDVKM. The CDR3 extends over 17 amino acids.

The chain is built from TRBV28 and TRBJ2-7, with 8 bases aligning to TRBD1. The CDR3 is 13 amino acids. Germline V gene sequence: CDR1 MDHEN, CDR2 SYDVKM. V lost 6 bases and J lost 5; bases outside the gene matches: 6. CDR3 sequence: CASSLDRVHEQYF. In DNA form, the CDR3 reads TGTGCCAGCAGCCTGGACAGGGTCCACGAGCAGTACTTC. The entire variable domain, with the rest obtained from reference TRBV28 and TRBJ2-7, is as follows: DVKVTQSSRYLVKRTGEKVFLECVQDMDHENMFWYRQDPGLGLRLIYFSYDVKMKEKGDIPEGYSVSREKKERFSLILESASTNQTSMYLCASSLDRVHEQYFGPGTRLTVT.

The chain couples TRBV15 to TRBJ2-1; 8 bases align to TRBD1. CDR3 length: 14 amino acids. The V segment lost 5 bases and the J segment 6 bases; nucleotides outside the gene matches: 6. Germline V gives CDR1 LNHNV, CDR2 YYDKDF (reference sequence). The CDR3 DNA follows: TGTGCCACCAGCTCTGGGACAGGCTTCAATGAGCAGTTCTTC. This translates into CATSSGTGFNEQFF. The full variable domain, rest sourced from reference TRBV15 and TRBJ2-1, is DAMVIQNPRYQVTQFGKPVTLSCSQTLNHNVMYWYQQKSSQAPKLLFHYYDKDFNNEADTPDNFQSRRPNTSFCFLDIRSPGLGDTAMYLCATSSGTGFNEQFFGPGTRLTVL.

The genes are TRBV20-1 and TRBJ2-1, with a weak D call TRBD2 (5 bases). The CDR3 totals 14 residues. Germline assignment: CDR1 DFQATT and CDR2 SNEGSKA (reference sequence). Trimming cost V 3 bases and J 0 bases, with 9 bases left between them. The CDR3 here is CSASEGASYNEQFF. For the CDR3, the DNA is TGCAGTGCTAGTGAGGGAGCCTCCTACAATGAGCAGTTCTTC.

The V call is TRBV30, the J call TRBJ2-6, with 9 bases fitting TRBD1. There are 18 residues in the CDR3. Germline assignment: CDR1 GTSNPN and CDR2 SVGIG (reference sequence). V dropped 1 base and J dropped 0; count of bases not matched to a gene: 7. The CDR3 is CAWSESGQGFSGANVLTF. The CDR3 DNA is TGTGCCTGGAGTGAGTCGGGACAGGGATTCTCTGGGGCCAACGTCCTGACTTTC.

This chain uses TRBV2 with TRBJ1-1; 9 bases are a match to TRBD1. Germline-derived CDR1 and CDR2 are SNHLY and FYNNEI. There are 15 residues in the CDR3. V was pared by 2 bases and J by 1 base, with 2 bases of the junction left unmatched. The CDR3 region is CASSEWTGANTEAFF. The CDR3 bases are TGTGCCAGCAGTGAATGGACAGGGGCGAACACTGAAGCTTTCTTT.

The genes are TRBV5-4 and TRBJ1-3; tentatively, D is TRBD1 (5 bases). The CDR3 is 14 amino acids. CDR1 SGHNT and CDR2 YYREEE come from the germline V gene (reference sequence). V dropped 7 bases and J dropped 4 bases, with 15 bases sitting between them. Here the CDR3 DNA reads TGTGCCAGCGGCACTCAGGGTACGGGAAACACCATATATTTT. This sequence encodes CASGTQGTGNTIYF.

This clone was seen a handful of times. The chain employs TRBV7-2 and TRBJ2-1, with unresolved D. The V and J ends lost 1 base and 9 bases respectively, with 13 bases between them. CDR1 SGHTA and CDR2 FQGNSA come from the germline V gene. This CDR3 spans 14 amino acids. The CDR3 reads CASSLDGPSPEQFF. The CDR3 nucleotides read TGTGCCAGCAGCTTAGATGGCCCATCCCCTGAGCAGTTCTTC.